The sequence of this TCR beta chain was determined in a study of T cell changes during pregnancy in multiple sclerosis. The repertoire was sequenced with immunoSEQ multiplex PCR; TCRdb's copy has only in-frame clones and lacks some. Seen here are over 100,000 clones, 92% observed once, and the top ten hold about 1.5%. This clone was recorded only once. Germline CDR1 reads MNHEY; CDR2 reads SVGAGI. The CDR3 sequence is 14 residues long. The J segment lost 5 bases and the V segment lost 6 bases, leaving 3 bases of the junction unmatched. The chain recombines TRBV6-5 with TRBJ2-2, with TRBD1 matching 10 bases. Sequencing used peripheral blood, obtained in the third trimester of pregnancy. The clonotype was recovered from a female donor with multiple sclerosis, enrolled in a pregnancy study. As DNA, the CDR3 is TGTGCCAGCAGGGACAGGGGGGGGACCGGGGAGCTGTTTTTT. It encodes CASRDRGGTGELFF.